Listed here are 5 T cell receptor beta chains from one sample, sequenced in a study of HIV-infected patients and healthy controls. Whole blood was used without fractionation, so all unsorted peripheral T cells were included. About 550 ng RNA was reverse transcribed with alpha and beta constant-region primers. Separate chain-specific third strand synthesis with multiplexing indices produced the alpha and beta libraries. TCRdb reprocessed the 5' RACE reads via MiXCR and lists one record per CDR3 protein. The table lists about 24,000 distinct CDR3 sequences, 7.5% to 10% of them singletons. The sequencing input was blood. The receptors here all came from an adult in good health.

This clonotype was counted ten times or more. V usage is TRBV5-5 and J usage is TRBJ2-3, with TRBD1 matching over 9 bases. The J segment lost 4 bases and the V segment lost 3 bases, leaving 6 bases of the junction unmatched. Per germline, CDR1 SGHKS and CDR2 YYEKEE (reference sequence). The CDR3 consists of 15 residues. CDR3 sequence reads: CASSSTGGVADTQYF. Written as DNA, the CDR3 is TGTGCCAGCAGCTCGACAGGGGGAGTCGCAGATACGCAGTATTTT.

This clonotype appeared many times. The genes are TRBV18 and TRBJ1-2; D is ambiguous. From germline, CDR1 is KGHSH and CDR2 LQKENI. V gave up 0 bases and J gave up 8 bases, with 13 bases separating them. The CDR3 is made up of 14 amino acids. Written as DNA, the CDR3 is TGTGCCAGCTCACCACCTAACAGCCCTTTCGGCTACACCTTC. Amino acid sequence: CASSPPNSPFGYTF. Looking up the rest from reference TRBV18 and TRBJ1-2 gives the full variable domain: NAGVMQNPRHLVRRRGQEARLRCSPMKGHSHVYWYRQLPEEGLKFMVYLQKENIIDESGMPKERFSAEFPKEGPSILRIQQVVRGDSAAYFCASSPPNSPFGYTFGSGTRLTVV.

Ten or more counts support this clonotype. The gene calls are TRBV19 and TRBJ1-1; 8 nucleotides align to TRBD1. Germline trimming cut 8 bases from V and 2 bases from J; bases unmatched to any gene: 4. The CDR3 is made up of 13 amino acids. Germline V gene lookup returns CDR1 LNHDA and CDR2 SQIVND (reference sequence). The CDR3 loop reads CASLGTGNTEAFF. CDR3 bases: TGTGCCAGTTTAGGGACAGGAAACACTGAAGCTTTCTTT.

This clonotype has ten or more counts. CDR3 sequence: CASSLGLDRGRDTEAFF. Here the CDR3 DNA reads TGTGCCAGCAGCTTAGGGTTGGACAGGGGGCGGGACACTGAAGCTTTCTTT. This sequence joins TRBV11-2 and TRBJ1-1, with 11 bases that match TRBD1. The CDR3 totals 17 residues. The V gene's germline CDR1 is SGHAT and CDR2 FQNNGV. Trimming cost V 1 base and J 3 bases; bases outside gene matches: 7. Complete variable domain (other parts from reference TRBV11-2 and TRBJ1-1): EAGVAQSPRYKIIEKRQSVAFWCNPISGHATLYWYQQILGQGPKLLIQFQNNGVVDDSQLPKDRFSAERLKGVDSTLKIQPAKLEDSAVYLCASSLGLDRGRDTEAFFGQGTRLTVV.

This clonotype was counted at least ten times. The rearrangement joins TRBV19 to TRBJ1-1; D is unclear. This CDR3 has 11 residues. Per the germline V gene, CDR1 is LNHDA and CDR2 is SQIVND (reference sequence). The V end lost 7 bases, the J end lost 6 bases, and 9 bases lay between the germline ends. The CDR3 loop reads CASITISEAFF. The CDR3 region has the DNA TGTGCCAGTATCACGATCTCTGAAGCTTTCTTT.